This T cell receptor (beta chain) came from a study of blood T cells in healthy people across ages. The CDR3 has 15 amino acids. Looked up from germline, CDR1 is DFQATT and CDR2 is SNEGSKA (reference sequence). V dropped 7 bases and J dropped 0 bases, with 13 bases sitting between them. The study drew donors from healthy Caucasian individuals in Russia aged roughly 6 to 90. The second PCR ran about 6 to 12 cycles with a sample-barcoded 5' primer and J-beta primers. TCRdb processed the 5' RACE reads anew with MiXCR; each CDR3 protein has one entry. In the table there are about a million distinct CDR3 sequences, around two fifths of which are singletons. This clonotype has a single count. The antigen is unknown. General study results and limits: The study could not conclusively compare naive and antigen-experienced cells, given its unsorted PBMCs.

The rearrangement links TRBV20-1 to TRBJ1-6; D is unresolved. Material: blood. This TCR came from a man younger than 35 in good health. This chain's CDR3 is CSVGSQSSYNSPLHF. CDR3 bases: TGCAGTGTGGGCAGCCAGAGCTCCTATAATTCACCCCTCCACTTT.